This T cell receptor beta chain was recorded in a study of blood T cells in healthy people across ages. Study results and caveats: Unsorted PBMC material precluded a definitive naive versus antigen-experienced comparison.

The V and J ends lost 1 base and 0 bases respectively, with 16 bases between them. The CDR3 has 19 residues. The germline gives CDR1 SNHLY, CDR2 FYNNEI. RNA extraction gave at least 5 micrograms of total RNA per sample. Remarks on this clonotype: The antigen is undetermined. A clone one base away is much larger, so this may be a read error.

Combining a sample-barcoded 5' primer with a J-beta primer mix, a second PCR ran for about 7 to 11 cycles. TCRdb reprocessed the 5' RACE reads via MiXCR and lists one record per CDR3 protein. The profile covers hundreds of thousands of distinct CDR3 sequences, with approximately 30% appearing a single time and 15% taken by the ten largest. Sequenced material: blood. This chain uses TRBV2 with TRBJ2-6, with D possibly matching TRBD1 (5 bases). This receptor was taken from a woman of 80 years or more in good health. The chain's CDR3 is CASSEVRQTTTSGANVLTF. Written as DNA, the CDR3 is TGTGCCAGCAGTGAAGTAAGACAGACAACTACCTCTGGGGCCAACGTCCTGACTTTC.